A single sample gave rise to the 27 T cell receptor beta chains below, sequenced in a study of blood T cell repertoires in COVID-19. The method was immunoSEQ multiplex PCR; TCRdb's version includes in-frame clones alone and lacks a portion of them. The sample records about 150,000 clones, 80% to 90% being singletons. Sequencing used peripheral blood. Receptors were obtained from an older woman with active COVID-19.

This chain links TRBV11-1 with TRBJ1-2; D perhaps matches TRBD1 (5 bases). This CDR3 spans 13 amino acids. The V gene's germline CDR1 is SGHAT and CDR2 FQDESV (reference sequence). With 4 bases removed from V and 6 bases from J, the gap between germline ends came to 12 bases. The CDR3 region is CASSSKGWDGYTF. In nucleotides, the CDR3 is TGTGCCAGCAGCTCGAAGGGGTGGGATGGCTACACCTTC.

The CDR3 sequence: CASSLDEGAGTDTQYF. In DNA, the CDR3 is TGTGCCAGCAGCTTAGATGAGGGGGCTGGGACAGATACGCAGTATTTT. The chain uses TRBV11-2 and TRBJ2-3, with TRBD1 matching over 7 bases. The V and J ends lost 0 bases and 3 bases, in that order; junction bases with no gene match: 6. The CDR3 contains 16 residues. The germline V gene has CDR1 SGHAT and CDR2 FQNNGV.

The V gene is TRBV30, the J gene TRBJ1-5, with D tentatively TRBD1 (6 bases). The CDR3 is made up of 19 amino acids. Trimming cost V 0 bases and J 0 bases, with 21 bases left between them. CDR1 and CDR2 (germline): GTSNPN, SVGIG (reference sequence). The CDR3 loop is CAWSVKRRGGGYSNQPQHF. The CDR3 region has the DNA TGTGCCTGGAGTGTTAAAAGGAGAGGGGGGGGTTATAGCAATCAGCCCCAGCATTTT.

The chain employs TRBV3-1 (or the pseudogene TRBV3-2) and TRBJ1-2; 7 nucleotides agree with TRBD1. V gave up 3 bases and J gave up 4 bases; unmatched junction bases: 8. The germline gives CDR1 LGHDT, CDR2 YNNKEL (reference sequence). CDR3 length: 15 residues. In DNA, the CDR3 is TGTGCCAGCAGCCAGACAGGGACGGGCCTCTATGGCTACACCTTC. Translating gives CASSQTGTGLYGYTF.

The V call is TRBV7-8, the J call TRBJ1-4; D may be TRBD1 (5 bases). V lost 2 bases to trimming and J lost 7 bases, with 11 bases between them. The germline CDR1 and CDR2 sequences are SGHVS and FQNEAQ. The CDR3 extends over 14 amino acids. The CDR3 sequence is CASSLTRVGEKLFF. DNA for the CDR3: TGTGCCAGCAGCTTAACCAGGGTTGGTGAAAAACTGTTTTTT.

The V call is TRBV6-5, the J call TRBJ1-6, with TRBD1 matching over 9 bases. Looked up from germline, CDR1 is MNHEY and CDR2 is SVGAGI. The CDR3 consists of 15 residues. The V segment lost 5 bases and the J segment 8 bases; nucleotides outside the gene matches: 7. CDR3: CASSHGQGRHSPLHF. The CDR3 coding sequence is TGTGCCAGCAGTCACGGACAGGGGCGACATTCACCCCTCCACTTT.

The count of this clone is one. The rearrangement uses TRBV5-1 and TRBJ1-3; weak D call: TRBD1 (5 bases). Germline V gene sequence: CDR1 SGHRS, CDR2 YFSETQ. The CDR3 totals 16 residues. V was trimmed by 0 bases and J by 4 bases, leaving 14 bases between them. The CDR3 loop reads CASSLGQGASGNTIYF. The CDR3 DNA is TGCGCCAGCAGCTTGGGTCAGGGCGCTTCGGGAAACACCATATATTTT.

CDR3 in DNA: TGTGCCAGCAGTTTAGAGTCGGGTCTCTACGAGCAGTACTTC. Translating gives CASSLESGLYEQYF. The chain uses TRBV27 and TRBJ2-7; unclear D gene. This CDR3 comprises 14 residues. V lost 2 bases to trimming and J lost 3 bases, with 11 bases between them. Looked up from germline, CDR1 is MNHEY and CDR2 is SMNVEV (reference sequence).

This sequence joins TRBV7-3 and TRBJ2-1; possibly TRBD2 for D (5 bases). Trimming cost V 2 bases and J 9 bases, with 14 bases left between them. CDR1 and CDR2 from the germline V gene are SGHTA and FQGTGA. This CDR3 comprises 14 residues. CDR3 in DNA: TGTGCCAGCAGCTTATGGGGAGAATCACGTGAGCAGTTCTTC. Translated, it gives CASSLWGESREQFF.

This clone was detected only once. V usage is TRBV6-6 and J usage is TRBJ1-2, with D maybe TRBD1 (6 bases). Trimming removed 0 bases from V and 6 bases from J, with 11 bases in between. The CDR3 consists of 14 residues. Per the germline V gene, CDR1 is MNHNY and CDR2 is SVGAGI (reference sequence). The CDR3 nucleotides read TGTGCCAGCAGTTACTCGTCAGGGGCAGATGGCTACACCTTC. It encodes CASSYSSGADGYTF.

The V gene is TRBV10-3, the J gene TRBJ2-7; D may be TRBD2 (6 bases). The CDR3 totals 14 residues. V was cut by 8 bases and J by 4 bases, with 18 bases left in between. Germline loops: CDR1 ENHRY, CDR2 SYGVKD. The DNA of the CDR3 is TGTGCCATCGGTAGCGGAAGGGAGAGGTACGAGCAGTACTTC. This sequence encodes CAIGSGRERYEQYF.

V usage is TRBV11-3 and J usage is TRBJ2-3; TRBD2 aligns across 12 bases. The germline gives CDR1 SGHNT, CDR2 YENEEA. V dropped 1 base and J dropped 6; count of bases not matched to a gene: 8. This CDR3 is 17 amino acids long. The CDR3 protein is CASSLGRLAGVSDTQYF. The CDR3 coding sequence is TGTGCCAGCAGCTTAGGGCGACTAGCGGGAGTGTCGGATACGCAGTATTTT.

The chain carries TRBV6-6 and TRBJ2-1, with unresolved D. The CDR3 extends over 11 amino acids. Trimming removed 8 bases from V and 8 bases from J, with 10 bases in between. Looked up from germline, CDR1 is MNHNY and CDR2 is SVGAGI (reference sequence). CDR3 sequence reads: CASVNRDEQFF. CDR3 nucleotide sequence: TGTGCCAGCGTAAACCGGGATGAGCAGTTCTTC.

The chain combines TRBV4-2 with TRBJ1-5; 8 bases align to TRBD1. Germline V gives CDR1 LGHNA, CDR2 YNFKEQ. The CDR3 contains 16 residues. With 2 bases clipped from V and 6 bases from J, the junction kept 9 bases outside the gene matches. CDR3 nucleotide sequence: TGTGCCAGCAGCCAACCGACAGGGGACGGTGGTCAGCCCCAGCATTTT. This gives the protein CASSQPTGDGGQPQHF.

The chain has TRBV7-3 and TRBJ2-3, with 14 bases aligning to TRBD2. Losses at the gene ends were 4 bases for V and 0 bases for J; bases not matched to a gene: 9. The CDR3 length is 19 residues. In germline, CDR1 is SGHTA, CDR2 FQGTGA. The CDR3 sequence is CASSYQARLAGGSTDTQYF. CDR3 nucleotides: TGTGCCAGCAGCTACCAAGCCCGACTAGCGGGAGGGAGCACAGATACGCAGTATTTT.

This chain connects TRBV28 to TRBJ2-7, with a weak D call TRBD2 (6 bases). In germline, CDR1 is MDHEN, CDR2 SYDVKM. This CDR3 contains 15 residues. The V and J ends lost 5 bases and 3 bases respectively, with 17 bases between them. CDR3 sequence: CASSRTRRGVYEQYF. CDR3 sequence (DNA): TGTGCCAGCAGTCGTACTAGGCGGGGAGTCTACGAGCAGTACTTC.

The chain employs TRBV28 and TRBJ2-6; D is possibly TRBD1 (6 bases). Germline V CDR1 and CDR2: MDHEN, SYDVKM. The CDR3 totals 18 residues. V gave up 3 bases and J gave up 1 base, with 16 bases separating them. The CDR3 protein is CASSLGGKGVSGANVLTF. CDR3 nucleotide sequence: TGTGCCAGCAGTTTGGGCGGAAAGGGGGTGTCTGGGGCCAACGTCCTGACTTTC.

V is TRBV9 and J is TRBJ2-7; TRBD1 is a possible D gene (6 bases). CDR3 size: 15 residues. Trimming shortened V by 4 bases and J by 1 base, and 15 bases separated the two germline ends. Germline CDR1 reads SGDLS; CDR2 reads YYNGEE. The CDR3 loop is CASSLRDTESYEQYF. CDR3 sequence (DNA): TGTGCCAGCAGCCTACGGGACACTGAATCCTACGAGCAGTACTTC.

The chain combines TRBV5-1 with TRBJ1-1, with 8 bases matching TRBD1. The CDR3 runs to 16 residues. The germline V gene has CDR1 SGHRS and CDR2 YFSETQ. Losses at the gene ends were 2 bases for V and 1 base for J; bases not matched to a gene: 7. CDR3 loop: CASSFSPDRGNTEAFF. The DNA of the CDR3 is TGCGCCAGCAGCTTCAGTCCCGACAGGGGGAACACTGAAGCTTTCTTT.

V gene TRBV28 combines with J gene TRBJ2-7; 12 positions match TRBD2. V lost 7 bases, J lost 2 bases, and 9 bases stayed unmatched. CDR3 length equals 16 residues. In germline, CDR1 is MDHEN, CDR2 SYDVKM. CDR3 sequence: CASTSRRTSGTYEQYF. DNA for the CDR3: TGTGCCAGCACCTCTAGGCGGACTAGCGGGACCTACGAGCAGTACTTC.

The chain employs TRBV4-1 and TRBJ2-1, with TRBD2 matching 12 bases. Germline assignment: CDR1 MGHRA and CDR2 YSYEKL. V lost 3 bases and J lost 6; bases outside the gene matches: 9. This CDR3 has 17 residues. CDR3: CASSQTGTSGFVNEQFF. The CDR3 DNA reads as TGCGCCAGCAGCCAGACCGGGACTAGCGGGTTCGTCAATGAGCAGTTCTTC.

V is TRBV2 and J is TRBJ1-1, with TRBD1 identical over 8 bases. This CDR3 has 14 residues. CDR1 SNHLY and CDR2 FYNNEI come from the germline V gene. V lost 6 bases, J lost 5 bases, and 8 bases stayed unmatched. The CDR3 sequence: CASSPRGRGTEAFF. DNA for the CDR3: TGTGCCAGCAGCCCCAGGGGGCGAGGGACTGAAGCTTTCTTT. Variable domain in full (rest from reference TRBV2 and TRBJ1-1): EPEVTQTPSHQVTQMGQEVILRCVPISNHLYFYWYRQILGQKVEFLVSFYNNEISEKSEIFDDQFSVERPDGSNFTLKIRSTKLEDSAMYFCASSPRGRGTEAFFGQGTRLTVV.

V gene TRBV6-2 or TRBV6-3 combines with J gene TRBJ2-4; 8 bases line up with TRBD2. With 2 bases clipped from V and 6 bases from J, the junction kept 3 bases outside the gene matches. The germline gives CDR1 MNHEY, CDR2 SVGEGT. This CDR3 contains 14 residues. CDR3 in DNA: TGTGCCAGCAGTTACGCGGGAGGCGGAAACATTCAGTACTTC. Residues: CASSYAGGGNIQYF.

The CDR3 coding sequence is TGTGCCAGCAGCGCACGACAGGGGGCCTACGAGCAGTACTTC. Translation: CASSARQGAYEQYF. The V gene is TRBV13, the J gene TRBJ2-7, with 9 nucleotides matching TRBD1. This CDR3 contains 14 residues. Trimming cost V 5 bases and J 2 bases; bases outside gene matches: 4. Germline CDR1 is PRHDT and CDR2 is FYEKMQ (reference sequence).

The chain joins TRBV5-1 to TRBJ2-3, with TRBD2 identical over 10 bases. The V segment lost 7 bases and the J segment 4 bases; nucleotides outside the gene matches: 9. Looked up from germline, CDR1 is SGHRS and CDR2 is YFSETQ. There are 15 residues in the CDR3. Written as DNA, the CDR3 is TGCGCCAGCGTTCGGGCTAGCGGGAGTCCAGATACGCAGTATTTT. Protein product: CASVRASGSPDTQYF. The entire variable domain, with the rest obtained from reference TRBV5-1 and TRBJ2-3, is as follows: KAGVTQTPRYLIKTRGQQVTLSCSPISGHRSVSWYQQTPGQGLQFLFEYFSETQRNKGNFPGRFSGRQFSNSRSEMNVSTLELGDSALYLCASVRASGSPDTQYFGPGTRLTVL.

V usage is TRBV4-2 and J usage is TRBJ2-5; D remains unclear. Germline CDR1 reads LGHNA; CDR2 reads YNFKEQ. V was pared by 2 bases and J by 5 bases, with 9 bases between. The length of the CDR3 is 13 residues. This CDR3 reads CASSQFVEETQYF. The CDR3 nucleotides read TGTGCCAGCAGCCAATTCGTGGAGGAGACCCAGTACTTC.

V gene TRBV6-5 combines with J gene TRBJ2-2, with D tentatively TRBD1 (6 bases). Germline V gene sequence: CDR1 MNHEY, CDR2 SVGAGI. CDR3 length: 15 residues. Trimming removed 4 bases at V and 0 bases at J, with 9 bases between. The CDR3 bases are TGTGCCAGCAGTTGGACAGACACGAACACCGGGGAGCTGTTTTTT. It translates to CASSWTDTNTGELFF.